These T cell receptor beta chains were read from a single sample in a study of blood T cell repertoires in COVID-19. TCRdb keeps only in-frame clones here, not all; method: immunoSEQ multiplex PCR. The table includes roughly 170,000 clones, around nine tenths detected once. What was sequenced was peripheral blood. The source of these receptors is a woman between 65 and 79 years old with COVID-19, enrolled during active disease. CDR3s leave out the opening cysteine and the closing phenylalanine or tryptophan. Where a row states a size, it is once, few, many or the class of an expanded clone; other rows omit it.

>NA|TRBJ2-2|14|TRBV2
ASRPGTPQNTGELF
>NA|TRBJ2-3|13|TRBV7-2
ASSLRRTTSDTQY
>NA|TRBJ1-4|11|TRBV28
ASMAGHLEKLF
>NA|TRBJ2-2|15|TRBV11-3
ASSPGGGRPYTGELF
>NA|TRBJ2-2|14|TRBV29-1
SVEGTSGSGTGELF
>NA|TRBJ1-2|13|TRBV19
ASSIKELASRGYT
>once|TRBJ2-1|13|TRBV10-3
AVQLAVNSYNEQF
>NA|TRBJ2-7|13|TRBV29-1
SVGRVGQGSGEQY
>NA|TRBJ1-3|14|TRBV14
ASSLTGTGGGNTIY
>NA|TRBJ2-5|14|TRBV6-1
ASSERDRGIFETQY
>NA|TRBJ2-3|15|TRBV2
ASSGGRLGLITDTQY
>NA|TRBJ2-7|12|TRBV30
AWSPGTGSHEQY